This T cell receptor (beta chain) is drawn from a study of T cells after yellow fever vaccination. Germline CDR1 SGHTA, CDR2 FQGNSA. V lost 3 bases and J 4 bases, leaving 0 bases between the germline ends. The CDR3 has 11 amino acids. TCRdb recomputed calls from the 5' RACE reads with MiXCR, one row per CDR3 protein. The sample yields 50,000 to 60,000 distinct CDR3 sequences, approximately 5.5% seen once. Notes on the study in general: Re-detected after boosting: most primary clones, 96% of CD4 and 75% to 90% of CD8.

This specimen was PBMCs, either bulk or a sorted T-cell subset (CD4+, CD8+, memory, or dextramer-sorted; not recorded which), taken on the day of the yellow fever booster vaccination. The receptor was isolated from a man aged 18 to 35 who received the YFV17D yellow fever vaccine. The V gene is TRBV7-2, the J gene TRBJ1-4; no definite D call. CDR3 region: CASSFNEKLFF. Here the CDR3 DNA reads TGTGCCAGCAGCTTTAATGAAAAACTGTTTTTT.